These 23 T cell receptor beta chains share one sample of origin, sequenced in a study of T-cell memory formation after mild COVID-19. TCRdb re-called the 5' RACE reads through MiXCR, storing one row per CDR3 protein. Among 150,000 to 200,000 distinct CDR3 sequences, around 15% were seen once, and the ten largest hold roughly 14%. Source material: PBMCs or a T cell subset sorted from them (not recorded which). These receptor sequences come from an adult woman who had mild COVID-19 (a few samples of this study predate the infection). Cell type and time point are not known.

The chain uses TRBV29-1 and TRBJ2-7; D remains unclear. Trimming left V 4 bases short and J 3 bases short, with 7 bases between. The CDR3 loop spans 11 amino acids. CDR1 is SQVTM and CDR2 is ANQGSEA in the germline V gene. CDR3 coding DNA: TGCAGCGTTGTCACAAACTACGAGCAGTACTTC. It specifies CSVVTNYEQYF.

The chain has TRBV19 and TRBJ1-5; the match to TRBD1 covers 8 bases. Germline values: CDR1 LNHDA, CDR2 SQIVND (reference sequence). The CDR3 has 15 amino acids. Trimming cost V 5 bases and J 3 bases; bases outside gene matches: 6. The CDR3 DNA follows: TGTGCCAGTAGTCTGACAGGGGCCATCAATCAGCCCCAGCATTTT. Translated, it gives CASSLTGAINQPQHF. The full variable domain, in which reference TRBV19 and TRBJ1-5 provide the parts outside the CDR3, is DGGITQSPKYLFRKEGQNVTLSCEQNLNHDAMYWYRQDPGQGLRLIYYSQIVNDFQKGDIAEGYSVSREKKESFPLTVTSAQKNPTAFYLCASSLTGAINQPQHFGDGTRLSIL.

The gene calls are TRBV27 and TRBJ1-2; 7 nucleotides line up with TRBD1. Germline V lookup: CDR1 MNHEY, CDR2 SMNVEV (reference sequence). The CDR3 covers 16 residues. With V trimmed by 4 bases and J by 0 bases, 8 bases remained unmatched. The CDR3 nucleotides are TGTGCCAGCAGTTCCCGACAGGGCCGGGCTAACTATGGCTACACCTTC. Protein: CASSSRQGRANYGYTF.

This clonotype was seen a handful of times. V usage is TRBV20-1 and J usage is TRBJ1-5; unclear D gene. Germline assignment: CDR1 DFQATT and CDR2 SNEGSKA (reference sequence). The length of the CDR3 is 14 residues. Deletions cut 4 bases from V and 0 bases from J, with 10 bases between. The CDR3 sequence is CSATMGSSNQPQHF. For the CDR3, the DNA is TGCAGTGCTACGATGGGCAGTAGCAATCAGCCCCAGCATTTT.

The V gene is TRBV4-1, the J gene TRBJ1-2; D possibly corresponds to TRBD1 (6 bases). The CDR3 spans 14 residues. V lost 1 base, J lost 5 bases, and 11 bases lay in between. Germline CDR1 MGHRA, CDR2 YSYEKL. The CDR3 sequence: CASSQGRGGYGYTF. The CDR3 coding sequence is TGCGCCAGCAGCCAAGGCAGGGGAGGGTATGGCTACACCTTC.

The V call is TRBV4-1, the J call TRBJ2-1, with 9 bases that match TRBD1. The CDR3 totals 15 residues. J lost 8 bases, V lost 4 bases, and 9 bases had no gene match. CDR1 and CDR2 (germline): MGHRA, YSYEKL. CDR3 bases: TGCGCCAGCAGCCTCCGGGACAGGGACCTTGATGAGCAGTTCTTC. Translated: CASSLRDRDLDEQFF.

The chain has TRBV7-9 and TRBJ2-2, with TRBD2 matching 10 bases. Germline V CDR1 and CDR2: SEHNR, FQNEAQ (reference sequence). V shed 5 bases, J shed 4 bases, and the junction held 10 bases outside the gene matches. The CDR3 is 17 residues long. The CDR3 sequence: CASSPSGLALSTGELFF. The CDR3 DNA sequence: TGTGCCAGCAGCCCATCGGGACTAGCGTTAAGCACCGGGGAGCTGTTTTTT.

The rearrangement joins TRBV12-3 or TRBV12-4 to TRBJ2-5, with 14 bases fitting TRBD2. Trimming cost V 6 bases and J 5 bases; bases outside gene matches: 8. The CDR3 is 16 residues long. The CDR3, as DNA: TGTGCCAGCAGGTCGACTAGCGGGGGGGCAGGTGAGACCCAGTACTTC. Encoded protein: CASRSTSGGAGETQYF.

V and J are TRBV29-1 and TRBJ1-2; no clear D. CDR3 length: 9 residues. From germline, CDR1 is SQVTM and CDR2 ANQGSEA. The CDR3 DNA follows: TGCAGGATTAAAGTTGGCTACACCTTC. Its protein is CRIKVGYTF.

V and J are TRBV12-3 or TRBV12-4 and TRBJ2-2; D might be TRBD1 (6 bases). The germline V and J ends were trimmed by 5 bases and 5 bases, with 21 bases remaining between them. The CDR3 runs to 17 residues. The DNA of the CDR3 is TGTGCCAGCAGTCCGTGGGCGTCGCAGGGGACAACCGGGGAGCTGTTTTTT. It codes for CASSPWASQGTTGELFF.

This chain uses TRBV4-1 with TRBJ2-3; D is possibly TRBD1 (5 bases). Germline V gene sequence: CDR1 MGHRA, CDR2 YSYEKL. The CDR3 has 14 amino acids. V lost 1 base and J lost 5, with 10 bases in between. CDR3 in amino acids: CASSQGGAKDTQYF. Here the CDR3 DNA reads TGCGCCAGCAGCCAAGGGGGCGCAAAAGATACGCAGTATTTT.

V and J are TRBV20-1 and TRBJ2-3; 12 nucleotides align to TRBD2. The CDR3 sequence is 14 residues long. The junction had 8 bases not matched to a gene; V was cut back by 6 bases and J by 7 bases. From germline, CDR1 is DFQATT and CDR2 SNEGSKA (reference sequence). The chain's CDR3 is CSALLAGGSNTQYF. The CDR3 bases are TGCAGTGCCCTACTAGCGGGGGGCAGTAATACGCAGTATTTT.

This clonotype was seen only a few times. The V gene is TRBV9, the J gene TRBJ2-3; D is tentatively TRBD1 or TRBD2 (5 bases each). Germline V gives CDR1 SGDLS, CDR2 YYNGEE. Trimming removed 4 bases from V and 2 bases from J, with 20 bases in between. The CDR3 length is 17 residues. CDR3 amino acids: CASSPAWGTTPTDTQYF. DNA of the CDR3: TGTGCCAGCAGCCCCGCATGGGGGACCACGCCCACAGATACGCAGTATTTT.

The genes are TRBV30 and TRBJ1-5, with unresolved D. CDR1 and CDR2 (germline): GTSNPN, SVGIG (reference sequence). The CDR3 is 14 amino acids. V gave up 3 bases and J gave up 2 bases, with 11 bases separating them. Here the CDR3 DNA reads TGTGCCTGGAGGAACAGCCAGGGCAATCAGCCCCAGCATTTT. Protein product: CAWRNSQGNQPQHF.

The chain combines TRBV5-1 with TRBJ2-5; 7 bases fit TRBD1. Germline V gives CDR1 SGHRS, CDR2 YFSETQ. The CDR3 has 16 amino acids. With 4 bases clipped from V and 5 bases from J, the junction kept 14 bases outside the gene matches. The CDR3 coding sequence is TGCGCCAGCAGCGTTCTACAGGGGTCGACAGGGGAGACCCAGTACTTC. Protein product: CASSVLQGSTGETQYF. Drawing the rest from reference TRBV5-1 and TRBJ2-5, the complete variable domain is KAGVTQTPRYLIKTRGQQVTLSCSPISGHRSVSWYQQTPGQGLQFLFEYFSETQRNKGNFPGRFSGRQFSNSRSEMNVSTLELGDSALYLCASSVLQGSTGETQYFGPGTRLLVL.

This clonotype was seen a handful of times. The chain is built from TRBV27 and TRBJ2-3, with TRBD1 identical over 7 bases. From germline, CDR1 is MNHEY and CDR2 SMNVEV (reference sequence). The CDR3 loop spans 16 amino acids. Trimming at V came to 5 bases and at J to 3 bases, leaving 11 bases not matched to a gene. CDR3 sequence reads: CASSPWTGRATDTQYF. The CDR3 coding sequence is TGTGCCAGCAGTCCCTGGACAGGCCGGGCAACAGATACGCAGTATTTT.

In this sample, this clonotype turned up many times. This sequence joins TRBV5-1 and TRBJ2-1, with D perhaps matching TRBD2 (6 bases). The CDR3 covers 15 residues. Trimming took off 4 bases at V and 0 bases at J, with 11 bases between the two ends. Germline assignment: CDR1 SGHRS and CDR2 YFSETQ. The CDR3 region has the DNA TGCGCCAGCAGCCCGGACGGGAGCTCCTACAATGAGCAGTTCTTC. It codes for CASSPDGSSYNEQFF.

This clonotype was found a few times. The V call is TRBV3-1, the J call TRBJ2-5, with D tentatively TRBD1 (5 bases). The germline V gene encodes CDR1 LGHDT and CDR2 YNNKEL (reference sequence). Trimming stripped 3 bases from V and 7 bases from J, with 15 bases between. CDR3 length equals 14 residues. CDR3 protein: CASSQESRVGTQYF. In DNA form, the CDR3 reads TGTGCCAGCAGCCAGGAATCCAGGGTCGGGACCCAGTACTTC.

This clonotype was picked up a small number of times. V is TRBV10-3 and J is TRBJ2-3; the D gene is possibly TRBD2 (6 bases). V lost 8 bases and J 0 bases, leaving 6 bases between the germline ends. There are 12 residues in the CDR3. The germline gives CDR1 ENHRY, CDR2 SYGVKD. CDR3 bases: TGTGCCATCGGGACTAGCACAGATACGCAGTATTTT. This codes for CAIGTSTDTQYF.

This chain links TRBV12-3 or TRBV12-4 with TRBJ2-5; D remains ambiguous. The CDR3 contains 12 residues. V was clipped by 5 bases and J by 5 bases, with 9 bases between them. CDR3: CASSGLRETQYF. As DNA, the CDR3 is TGTGCCAGCAGTGGGTTGAGGGAGACCCAGTACTTC.

The CDR3 loop reads CASSRADLADPFNEQFF. Written as DNA, the CDR3 is TGTGCCAGCAGCCGAGCCGACCTAGCGGACCCTTTCAATGAGCAGTTCTTC. The chain recombines TRBV2 with TRBJ2-1; 7 bases agree with TRBD2. The length of the CDR3 is 17 residues. Germline CDR1 is SNHLY and CDR2 is FYNNEI. J lost 6 bases, V lost 6 bases, and 17 bases had no gene match. Filled out from reference TRBV2 and TRBJ2-1, the complete variable domain reads EPEVTQTPSHQVTQMGQEVILRCVPISNHLYFYWYRQILGQKVEFLVSFYNNEISEKSEIFDDQFSVERPDGSNFTLKIRSTKLEDSAMYFCASSRADLADPFNEQFFGPGTRLTVL.

This clonotype was seen a few times. This chain connects TRBV10-3 to TRBJ2-1; D is possibly TRBD1 (6 bases). The CDR3 is made up of 18 amino acids. The germline V and J ends were trimmed by 3 bases and 1 base, with 19 bases remaining between them. CDR1 is ENHRY and CDR2 is SYGVKD in the germline V gene. CDR3 loop: CAISDGRGGKVSYNEQFF. The CDR3 region has the DNA TGTGCCATCAGTGATGGCAGGGGCGGTAAAGTGTCCTACAATGAGCAGTTCTTC.

This chain links TRBV3-1 with TRBJ2-2, with D unclear. The CDR3 consists of 14 residues. Trimming left V 0 bases short and J 7 bases short, with 9 bases between. CDR1 is LGHDT and CDR2 is YNNKEL in the germline V gene (reference sequence). The CDR3 bases are TGTGCCAGCAGCCAAGAAAGGATGGTCGGGGAGCTGTTTTTT. This sequence encodes CASSQERMVGELFF.